The rows below give T cell receptor beta chains drawn from one sample of a study of cytomegalovirus exposure and HLA in healthy donors. Some clones are missing from TCRdb's copy, which holds only in-frame ones; the method was immunoSEQ multiplex PCR. The table lists roughly 64,000 clones, roughly 94% of them singletons, with 5.8% in the top ten. The specimen was PBMCs. These receptors all come from a woman in her late teens or twenties in good health and CMV-seropositive. Each CDR3 is given with its conserved first and last residue. A D gene is named only where the DNA matches it firmly. Clone size is stated in some rows and not others, as once, few, many or a class when expanded.

D gene	J gene	clone size	V gene	CDR3 protein	CDR3 DNA
.	TRBJ1-2	.	TRBV6-5	CASSYLGAQGGCTF	TGTGCCAGCAGTTACCTTGGGGCGCAGGGAGGCTGCACCTTC
.	TRBJ1-1	.	TRBV11-2	CASSLDPQAMAFF	TGTGCCAGCAGCTTAGATCCCCAGGCAATGGCTTTCTTT
.	TRBJ2-7	.	TRBV11-2	CASSLSSGSSYEQYF	TGTGCCAGCAGCTTGTCCTCAGGGTCCTCCTACGAGCAGTACTTC
.	TRBJ2-7	.	TRBV18	CASSSLESYEQYF	TGTGCCAGCTCATCGCTGGAGAGCTACGAGCAGTACTTC
.	TRBJ2-5	.	TRBV9	CASSVLSGAGETQYF	TGTGCCAGCAGCGTCCTTAGTGGGGCGGGGGAGACCCAGTACTTC
TRBD2	TRBJ2-7	.	TRBV4-2	CASSQASGGLTYEQYF	TGTGCCAGCAGCCAAGCTAGCGGGGGGCTTACCTACGAGCAGTACTTC
.	TRBJ2-3	once	TRBV7-9	CASSLLSRDSLLTDTQYF	TGTGCCAGCAGCTTACTAAGCCGGGACTCCCTTCTCACAGATACGCAGTATTTT
TRBD1	TRBJ1-2	.	TRBV28	CASSLAQGVYGYTF	TGTGCCAGCAGTTTAGCACAGGGGGTCTATGGCTACACCTTC
TRBD1	TRBJ1-1	once	TRBV7-9	CASSLGTGKFSYTEAFF	TGTGCCAGCAGCTTAGGGACAGGGAAATTTTCGTACACTGAAGCTTTCTTT
TRBD1	TRBJ2-7	once	TRBV11-2	CASTLGAGGIYEQYF	TGTGCCAGCACTCTAGGGGCAGGGGGAATCTACGAGCAGTACTTC
.	TRBJ2-7	.	TRBV5-1	CASSLAEASNSYEQYF	TGCGCCAGCAGCTTGGCAGAGGCCTCCAATTCCTACGAGCAGTACTTC
TRBD1	TRBJ2-5	.	TRBV5-1	CASSHGQGQETQYF	TGCGCCAGCAGTCACGGACAGGGACAAGAGACCCAGTACTTC
TRBD1	TRBJ1-2	once	TRBV7-9	CASSLWDRVTRGDGYTF	TGTGCCAGCAGCTTATGGGACAGAGTCACCCGGGGCGATGGCTACACCTTC
TRBD2	TRBJ2-1	.	TRBV15	CATSRELATYNEQFF	TGTGCCACCAGCAGAGAACTAGCGACCTACAATGAGCAGTTCTTC
.	TRBJ1-1	.	TRBV11-2	CASSLGEPGETFF	TGTGCCAGCAGCTTAGGGGAGCCAGGGGAGACTTTCTTT
.	TRBJ2-3	.	TRBV9	CASSPEGGGGADTQYF	TGTGCCAGCAGCCCCGAGGGCGGGGGCGGGGCAGATACGCAGTATTTT
.	TRBJ1-2	once	TRBV5-4	CASSPGREVGGYTF	TGTGCCAGCAGCCCGGGGAGGGAAGTAGGTGGCTACACCTTC
.	TRBJ1-2	.	TRBV28	CASSLGLYGYTF	TGTGCCAGCAGTTTAGGACTTTATGGCTACACCTTC
TRBD1	TRBJ1-3	.	TRBV28	CASGRDRVSGNTIYF	TGTGCCAGCGGACGGGACAGGGTTTCTGGAAACACCATATATTTT
TRBD2	TRBJ2-1	.	TRBV29-1	CSVGVAGGREQFF	TGCAGCGTTGGGGTAGCGGGGGGGCGTGAGCAGTTCTTC
.	TRBJ1-1	.	TRBV10-3	CAISDRGGTEAFF	TGTGCCATCAGTGATAGGGGTGGCACTGAAGCTTTCTTT
.	TRBJ2-7	.	TRBV2	CASRPQGFAYEQYF	TGTGCCAGCAGGCCCCAGGGTTTCGCCTACGAGCAGTACTTC
TRBD1	TRBJ2-7	.	TRBV5-6	CASSLGDRVKFTYEQYF	TGTGCCAGCAGCTTGGGGGACAGGGTGAAGTTCACCTACGAGCAGTACTTC
TRBD1	TRBJ2-2	.	TRBV5-4	CASSETGGRTGELFF	TGTGCCAGCAGCGAGACAGGGGGCCGCACCGGGGAGCTGTTTTTT